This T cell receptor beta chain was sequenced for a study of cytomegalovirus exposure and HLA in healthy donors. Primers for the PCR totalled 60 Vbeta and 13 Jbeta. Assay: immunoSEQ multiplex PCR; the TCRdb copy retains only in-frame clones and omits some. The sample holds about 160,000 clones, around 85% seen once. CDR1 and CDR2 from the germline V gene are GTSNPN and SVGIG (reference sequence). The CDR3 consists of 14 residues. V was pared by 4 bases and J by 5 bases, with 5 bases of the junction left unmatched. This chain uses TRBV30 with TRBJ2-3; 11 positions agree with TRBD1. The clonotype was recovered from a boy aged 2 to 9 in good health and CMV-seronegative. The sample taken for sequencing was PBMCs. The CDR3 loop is CAWIGQGAGDTQYF. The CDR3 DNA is TGTGCCTGGATCGGACAGGGGGCGGGAGATACGCAGTATTTT.